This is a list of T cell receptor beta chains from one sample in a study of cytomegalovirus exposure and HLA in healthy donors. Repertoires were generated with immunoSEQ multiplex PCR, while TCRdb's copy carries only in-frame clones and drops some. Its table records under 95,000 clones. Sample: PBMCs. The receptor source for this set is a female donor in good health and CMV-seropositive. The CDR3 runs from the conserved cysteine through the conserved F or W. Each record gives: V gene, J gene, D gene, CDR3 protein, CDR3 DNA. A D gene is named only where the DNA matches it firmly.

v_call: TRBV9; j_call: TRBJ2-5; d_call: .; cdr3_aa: CASSPTPATRAETQYF; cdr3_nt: TGTGCCAGCAGCCCAACTCCCGCGACCAGGGCAGAGACCCAGTACTTC
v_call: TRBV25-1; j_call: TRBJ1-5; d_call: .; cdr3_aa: CATSDSNQPQHF; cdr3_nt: TGTGCCACCTCGGACAGTAATCAGCCCCAGCATTTT
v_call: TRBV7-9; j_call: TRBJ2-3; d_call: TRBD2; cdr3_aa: CASSLAGGSDTQYF; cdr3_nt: TGTGCCAGCAGCTTAGCGGGAGGGTCAGATACGCAGTATTTT
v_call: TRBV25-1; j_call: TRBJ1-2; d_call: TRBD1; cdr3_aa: CASSTSGGRGYTF; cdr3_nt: TGTGCCAGCAGTACCTCAGGGGGCAGAGGCTACACCTTC
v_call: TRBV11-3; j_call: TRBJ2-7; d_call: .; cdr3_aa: CASSLTSAYEQYF; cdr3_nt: TGTGCCAGCAGCTTAACCAGCGCCTACGAGCAGTACTTC
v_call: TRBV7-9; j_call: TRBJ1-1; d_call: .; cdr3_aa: CASSFAGVNTEAFF; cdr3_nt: TGTGCCAGCAGCTTTGCCGGGGTGAACACTGAAGCTTTCTTT
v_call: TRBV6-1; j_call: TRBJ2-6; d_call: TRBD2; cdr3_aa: CASSERLAGGDSGANVLTF; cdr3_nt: TGTGCCAGCAGTGAGCGACTAGCGGGGGGGGACTCTGGGGCCAACGTCCTGACTTTC
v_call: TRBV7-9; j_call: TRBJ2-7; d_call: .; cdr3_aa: CASSPIGRPSYEQYF; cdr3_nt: TGTGCCAGCAGCCCGATAGGGAGGCCCTCCTACGAGCAGTACTTC
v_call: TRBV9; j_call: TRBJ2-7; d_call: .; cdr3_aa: CASPRLDEQYF; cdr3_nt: TGTGCCAGCCCCCGGTTGGACGAGCAGTACTTC
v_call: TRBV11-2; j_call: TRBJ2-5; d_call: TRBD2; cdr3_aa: CASGNRERGQETQYF; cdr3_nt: TGTGCCAGCGGAAATCGCGAGCGGGGACAAGAGACCCAGTACTTC
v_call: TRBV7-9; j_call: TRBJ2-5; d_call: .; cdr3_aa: CASSYFGRATIQETQYF; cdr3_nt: TGTGCCAGCAGCTACTTCGGCAGGGCCACCATCCAAGAGACCCAGTACTTC
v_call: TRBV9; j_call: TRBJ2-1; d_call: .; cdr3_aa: CASSVGTPGEQFF; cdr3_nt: TGTGCCAGCAGCGTCGGGACTCCCGGTGAGCAGTTCTTC
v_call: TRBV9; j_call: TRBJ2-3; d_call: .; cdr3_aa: CASSVALGDRRSDTQYF; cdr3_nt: TGTGCCAGCAGCGTAGCTCTAGGCGACAGGAGATCAGATACGCAGTATTTT
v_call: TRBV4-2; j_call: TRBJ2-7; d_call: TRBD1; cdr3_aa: CASSGQGAKEQYF; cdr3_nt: TGTGCCAGCAGTGGACAGGGGGCAAAAGAGCAGTACTTC
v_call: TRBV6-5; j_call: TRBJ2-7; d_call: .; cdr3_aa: CASRRAVSGLAEQYF; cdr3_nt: TGTGCCAGCAGGAGAGCGGTATCCGGGCTTGCCGAGCAGTACTTC
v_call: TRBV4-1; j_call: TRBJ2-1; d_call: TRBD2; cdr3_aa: CASSQLGLADDNEQFF; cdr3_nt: TGCGCCAGCAGCCAGCTGGGACTAGCGGACGACAATGAGCAGTTCTTC
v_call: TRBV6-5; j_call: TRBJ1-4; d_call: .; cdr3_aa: CASSSPLAGNEKLFF; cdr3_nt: TGTGCCAGCAGTAGTCCCTTGGCGGGGAATGAAAAACTGTTTTTT
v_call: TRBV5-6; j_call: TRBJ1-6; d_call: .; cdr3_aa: CASSQGRVRSPLHF; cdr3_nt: TGTGCCAGCAGCCAGGGTAGGGTGCGTTCACCCCTCCACTTT
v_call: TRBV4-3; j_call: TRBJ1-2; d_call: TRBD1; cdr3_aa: CASSQSPTGGRYGYTF; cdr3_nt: TGCGCCAGCAGCCAATCCCCGACAGGGGGCCGGTATGGCTACACCTTC
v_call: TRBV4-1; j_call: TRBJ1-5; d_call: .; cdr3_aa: CASSQGTGGQPQHF; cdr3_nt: TGCGCCAGCAGCCAAGGAACGGGGGGCCAGCCCCAGCATTTT
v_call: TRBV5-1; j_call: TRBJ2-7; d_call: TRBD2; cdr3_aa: CASSLTGLAGTTGEQYF; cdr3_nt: TGCGCCAGCAGCTTAACGGGACTAGCGGGGACTACGGGCGAGCAGTACTTC
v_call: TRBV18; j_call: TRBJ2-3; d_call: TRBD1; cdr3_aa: CASSPIRQGNTDTQYF; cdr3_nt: TGTGCCAGCTCACCAATCCGACAGGGCAACACAGATACGCAGTATTTT
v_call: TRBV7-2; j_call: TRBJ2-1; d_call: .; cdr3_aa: CASSFFGGEQFF; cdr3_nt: TGTGCCAGCAGCTTTTTTGGAGGGGAGCAGTTCTTC
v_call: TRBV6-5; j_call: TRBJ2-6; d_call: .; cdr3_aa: CASRSESPGANVLTF; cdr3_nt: TGTGCCAGCAGATCCGAGTCTCCTGGGGCCAACGTCCTGACTTTC
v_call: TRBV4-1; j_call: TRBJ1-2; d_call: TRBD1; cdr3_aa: CASSRGTENYGYTF; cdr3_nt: TGCGCCAGCAGCCGAGGGACAGAGAACTATGGCTACACCTTC
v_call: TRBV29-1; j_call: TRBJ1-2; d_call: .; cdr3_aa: CSVVIGGDYGYTF; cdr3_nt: TGCAGCGTTGTAATTGGGGGGGACTATGGCTACACCTTC
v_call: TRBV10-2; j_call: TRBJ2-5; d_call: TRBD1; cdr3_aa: CASGQGGQTQYF; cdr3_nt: TGCGCCAGCGGACAGGGCGGACAGACCCAGTACTTC
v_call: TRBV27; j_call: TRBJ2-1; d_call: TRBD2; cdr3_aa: CASSPRGGGAKDNEQFF; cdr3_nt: TGTGCCAGCAGTCCGCGCGGCGGGGGGGCGAAAGACAATGAGCAGTTCTTC
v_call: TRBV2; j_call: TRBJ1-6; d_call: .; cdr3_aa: CASSEQGISPLHF; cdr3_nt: TGTGCCAGCAGTGAACAGGGTATTTCACCCCTCCACTTT
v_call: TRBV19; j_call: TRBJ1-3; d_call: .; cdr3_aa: CASSISGSYTIYF; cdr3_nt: TGTGCCAGTAGTATCTCCGGTTCGTACACCATATATTTT
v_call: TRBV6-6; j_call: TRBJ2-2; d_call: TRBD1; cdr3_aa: CASSWTGNGELFF; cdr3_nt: TGTGCCAGCAGTTGGACAGGCAACGGGGAGCTGTTTTTT
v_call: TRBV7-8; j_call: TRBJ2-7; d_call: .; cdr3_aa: CASSLGGPPPGLSYEQYF; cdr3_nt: TGTGCCAGCAGCTTAGGAGGGCCTCCCCCAGGTCTAAGCTACGAGCAGTACTTC
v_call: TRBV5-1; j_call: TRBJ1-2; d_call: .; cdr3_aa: CASSFTPWRHYGYTF; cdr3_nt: TGCGCCAGCAGCTTTACACCCTGGCGGCACTATGGCTACACCTTC
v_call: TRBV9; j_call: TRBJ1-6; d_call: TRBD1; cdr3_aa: CASSKTGLGLPLHF; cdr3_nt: TGTGCCAGCAGCAAGACAGGGTTAGGTTTACCCCTACACTTT
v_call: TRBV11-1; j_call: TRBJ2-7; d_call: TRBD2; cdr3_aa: CASSQGLAEQYF; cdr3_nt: TGTGCCAGCAGCCAGGGACTAGCCGAGCAGTACTTC
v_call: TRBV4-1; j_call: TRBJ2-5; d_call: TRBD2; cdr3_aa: CASSQDPSGGAGGETQYF; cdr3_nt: TGCGCCAGCAGCCAAGATCCAAGCGGGGGGGCCGGAGGTGAGACCCAGTACTTC
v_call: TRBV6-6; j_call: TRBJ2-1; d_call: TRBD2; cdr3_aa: CASSYWGSGGDQKQFF; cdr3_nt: TGTGCCAGCAGTTACTGGGGTAGCGGGGGGGATCAAAAGCAGTTCTTC